The entry that follows covers one TCR beta chain sequence. Its antigen is not identified. Method: immunoSEQ multiplex PCR; TCRdb's copy keeps in-frame clones and lacks some. The repertoire holds around 63,000 clones, with approximately 83% as singletons. With 8 bases removed from V and 2 bases from J, the gap between germline ends came to 10 bases. The CDR3 loop spans 13 amino acids. Per the germline V gene, CDR1 is SSHAT and CDR2 is FNYEAQ (reference sequence). Thawed PBMCs were FACS-sorted into unstimulated CD4+CD25+CD127- regulatory T cells, CD4+CD25- non-regulatory cells, CD4 and CD8 cells. Before regulatory T cell sorting, thawed PBMCs rested overnight at 37°C in about 210 IU/ml IL-2. The sample originates from a study of Tregs in tolerant kidney transplant recipients. Study-level points and caveats: Expanding Tregs on activated donor B cells appeared to best identify donor-specific TCRbeta clones. For some patients, primers changed over time, blocking nucleotide-level comparison.

The chain is built from TRBV7-7 and TRBJ1-5, with D possibly matching TRBD1 (5 bases). The specimen comprised Tregs from blood, sampled before the transplant. This clonotype originated in a human donor who received a combined kidney and bone marrow transplant. For the CDR3, the DNA is TGTGCCAGCCGGGGGGAGGGCAATCAGCCCCAGCATTTT. This gives the protein CASRGEGNQPQHF. The whole variable domain, filled in from reference TRBV7-7 and TRBJ1-5, reads GAGVSQSPRYKVTKRGQDVTLRCDPISSHATLYWYQQALGQGPEFLTYFNYEAQPDKSGLPSDRFSAERPEGSISTLTIQRTEQRDSAMYRCASRGEGNQPQHFGDGTRLSIL.